This is a list of T cell receptor beta chains from one sample in a study of T cell responses to AZD1222 COVID-19 vaccine. Assay: immunoSEQ multiplex PCR; the TCRdb copy retains only in-frame clones and omits some. The sample carries some 130,000 clones, 70% to 90% recorded once. The source material was peripheral blood, sampled on day 0 of AZD1222 vaccination. These receptors were obtained from an adult in good health. CDR3s include the opening cysteine and the closing phenylalanine or tryptophan.

j_call v_call cdr3_aa
TRBJ2-7 TRBV3-1/TRBV3-2 CASSQLGGRDYEQYF
TRBJ2-7 TRBV7-3 CASSTTGYGEQYF
TRBJ2-2 TRBV5-1 CGTAGDLTGELFF
TRBJ1-1 TRBV30 CAWSVQANLALNTEAFF
TRBJ1-1 TRBV2 CASSHDRETEAFF
TRBJ1-1 TRBV12-3/TRBV12-4 CASSGQPNTEAFF
TRBJ2-1 TRBV6-9 CASSWGLSGRINNEQFF
TRBJ2-1 TRBV10-3 CAISVGTSGINEQFF
TRBJ1-1 TRBV28 CASGGTNRNTEAFF
TRBJ1-5 TRBV28 CASSLGSAIGNQPQHF
TRBJ2-7 TRBV15 CATSRPGLGGSYEQYF
TRBJ1-6 TRBV11-1 CASSFETGMSPLHF
TRBJ1-6 TRBV27 CASSLQQGSSPLHF
TRBJ2-1 TRBV6-5 CASSSLPDSNAEQFF
TRBJ2-2 TRBV12-5 CASGQGSGELFF
TRBJ1-2 TRBV7-9 CASSLATSSYTF
TRBJ2-1 TRBV7-3 CASSLEGTSGYNEQFF
TRBJ1-1 TRBV24-1 CATSARTGGNTEAFF
TRBJ2-1 TRBV5-4 CASSSSPGEDNEQFF
TRBJ1-5 TRBV2 CASNPGTGEQPQHF
TRBJ2-5 TRBV7-9 CASSPREGPKEGTQYF
TRBJ2-2 TRBV5-4 CASSRGVTGELFF
TRBJ2-2 TRBV2 CASRGRGGSGELFF
TRBJ1-5 TRBV7-2 CASTIGNGGYQPQHF
TRBJ1-5 TRBV24-1 CATSDSGHYNQPQHF
TRBJ2-5 TRBV27 CASSPPELVSLETQYF
TRBJ2-7 TRBV5-4 CASSLGAGGLMYEQYF
TRBJ1-1 TRBV28 CASSQRTAGNTEAFF
TRBJ2-1 TRBV7-8 CASSQRRESYNEQFF
TRBJ2-7 TRBV27 CASSGPGGKQYF
TRBJ2-1 TRBV29-1 CSSRLATSNEQFF
TRBJ2-7 TRBV5-1 CASRSARASYEQYF
TRBJ2-7 TRBV7-9 CASSPRPRDRDSYEQYF
TRBJ1-2 TRBV28 CASSDERIGYTF
TRBJ1-4 TRBV19 CASSKERAGSEKLFF
TRBJ2-7 TRBV5-1 CASSLVVAGSYEQYF
TRBJ2-3 TRBV6-2/TRBV6-3 CASSYTLSLDFYPTDTQYF
TRBJ1-1 TRBV6-5 CASSPSATLNTEAFF
TRBJ1-2 TRBV18 CASSRVPDGYTF
TRBJ1-6 TRBV7-2 CASSMTELGSPLHF
TRBJ2-2 TRBV3-1/TRBV3-2 CASSQEEGVYTGELFF
TRBJ1-2 TRBV2 CASSGDGNYGYTF